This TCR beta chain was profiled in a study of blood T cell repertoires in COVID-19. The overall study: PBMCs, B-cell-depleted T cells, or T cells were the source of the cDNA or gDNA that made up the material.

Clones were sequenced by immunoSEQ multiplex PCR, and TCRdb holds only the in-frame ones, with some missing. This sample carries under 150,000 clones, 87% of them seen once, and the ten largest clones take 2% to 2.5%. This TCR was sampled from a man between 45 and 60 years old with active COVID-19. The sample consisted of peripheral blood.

CDR3: CASSPAQGSWETQYF. As DNA, the CDR3 is TGCGCCAGCAGCCCGGCCCAGGGGTCCTGGGAGACCCAGTACTTC. This chain connects TRBV5-1 to TRBJ2-5, with D maybe TRBD1 (6 bases). The CDR3 runs to 15 residues. Per the germline V gene, CDR1 is SGHRS and CDR2 is YFSETQ. V was trimmed by 4 bases and J by 5 bases, leaving 18 bases between them.